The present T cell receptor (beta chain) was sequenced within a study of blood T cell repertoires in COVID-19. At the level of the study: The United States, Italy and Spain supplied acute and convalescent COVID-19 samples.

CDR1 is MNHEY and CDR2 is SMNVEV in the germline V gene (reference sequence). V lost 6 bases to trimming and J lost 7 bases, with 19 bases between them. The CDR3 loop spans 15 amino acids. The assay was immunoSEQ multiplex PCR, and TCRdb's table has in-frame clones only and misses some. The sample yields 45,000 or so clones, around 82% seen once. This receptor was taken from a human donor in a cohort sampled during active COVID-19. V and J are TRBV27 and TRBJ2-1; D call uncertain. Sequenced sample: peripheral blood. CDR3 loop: CASRLDTLQGNEQFF. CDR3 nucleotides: TGTGCCAGCAGACTTGACACGCTCCAAGGAAATGAGCAGTTCTTC.